These T cell receptor beta chains were read from a single sample in a study of blood T cells in healthy people across ages. One entry per CDR3 protein, called by TCRdb with MiXCR from the 5' RACE reads. The sample records 1.5 million to 2 million distinct CDR3 sequences, about 35% being singletons. Sequencing was done on a sample of blood. Receptor source: a woman aged 25 to 39 in good health. Each CDR3 is given with its conserved first and last residue. Fields, in order: J gene, clone size, V gene, D gene, CDR3 DNA, CDR3 protein. D genes are given only for firm matches. Where a row states a size, it is once, few, many or the class of an expanded clone; other rows omit it.

TRBJ2-1	-	TRBV12-3/TRBV12-4	TRBD2	TGTGCCAGCAGCCCCGGGGCTAGCGGCTACAGTGAGCAGTTCTTC	CASSPGASGYSEQFF
TRBJ2-1	-	TRBV27	TRBD2	TGTGCCAGCAGTGCGCCGACTAGCGGGCGCTATGAGCAGTTCTTC	CASSAPTSGRYEQFF
TRBJ1-4	-	TRBV6-6	-	TGTGCCAGCAGTTACGGAGGGGGGGGCATTAATGAAAAACTGTTTTTT	CASSYGGGGINEKLFF
TRBJ2-5	-	TRBV7-6	TRBD2	TGTGCCAGCAGCATGCGACTAGCGGGAGGGTACCAAGAGACCCAGTACTTC	CASSMRLAGGYQETQYF
TRBJ2-3	few	TRBV6-5	-	TGTGCCAGCGGGCGATCACCATTCACAGATACGCAGTATTTT	CASGRSPFTDTQYF
TRBJ1-2	many	TRBV29-1	-	TGCAGCGCAGTAGCAGGGTTGGATGGCTACACCTTC	CSAVAGLDGYTF
TRBJ2-7	-	TRBV27	TRBD2	TGTGCCAGCAGTGGGGGACTAGCGGGAGTGAGCGAGCAGTACTTC	CASSGGLAGVSEQYF
TRBJ2-7	few	TRBV7-6	-	TGTGCCAGCACCCCGGAACTGACCGGGTCCTACGAGCAGTACTTC	CASTPELTGSYEQYF
TRBJ2-3	many	TRBV12-3/TRBV12-4	-	TGTGCCAGCAGTTCCGGACTGAACACAGATACGCAGTATTTT	CASSSGLNTDTQYF
TRBJ2-3	-	TRBV20-1	-	TGCAGTGCTCATCGTCAGAACCGGGACCTCACAGATACGCAGTATTTT	CSAHRQNRDLTDTQYF
TRBJ2-7	-	TRBV7-3	-	TGTGCCAGCAGCTTAAGTTTCGGGGCCGAGCAGTACTTC	CASSLSFGAEQYF
TRBJ2-7	-	TRBV20-1	-	TGCAGTGCCACCAGGGAATCCTACGAGCAGTACTTC	CSATRESYEQYF
TRBJ2-7	-	TRBV11-1	TRBD2	TGTGCCAGCAGCCAAGGACTAGCGTACTCCTACGAGCAGTACTTC	CASSQGLAYSYEQYF
TRBJ2-7	-	TRBV3-1	TRBD2	TGTGCCAGCAGCCAAGATCATAGCGGGTCCTACGAGCAGTACTTC	CASSQDHSGSYEQYF
TRBJ2-1	few	TRBV28	TRBD2	TGTGCCAGCAATCACGTCAAGCGGGAGTCGGAGTTCTTC	CASNHVKRESEFF
TRBJ2-7	-	TRBV13	-	TGTGCCAGCAGCTTAGAGGGGGACGTTCGCGAGCAGTACTTC	CASSLEGDVREQYF
TRBJ2-7	few	TRBV6-6	-	TGTGCCAGCAGTTACGAGCCCACAACGACCTACGAGCAGTACTTC	CASSYEPTTTYEQYF
TRBJ2-1	-	TRBV9	TRBD2	TGTGCCAGCAGCGTAGAGAGCGCGGGGGGGGTGTTCTTC	CASSVESAGGVFF
TRBJ1-5	-	TRBV29-1	TRBD1	TGCAGCGTTTGGGACAGGCCCGGGCAGCCCCAGCATTTT	CSVWDRPGQPQHF
TRBJ2-7	medium-sized	TRBV7-3	-	TGTGCCAGCAGCTTAGGTTCTGAGTTGGGGGAGCAGTACTTC	CASSLGSELGEQYF
TRBJ2-7	-	TRBV6-1	TRBD2	TGTGCCAGCTGTATATCTAGCGGAGTCTACGAGCAGTACTTC	CASCISSGVYEQYF
TRBJ2-1	few	TRBV18	-	TGTGCCAGCCCCGCCCCGGGGCCGCGGAATGAGCAGTTCTTC	CASPAPGPRNEQFF
TRBJ2-7	-	TRBV27	-	TGTGCCAGCAGTCCTTCGATCGGAGAGGGGTCCTACGAGCAGTACTTC	CASSPSIGEGSYEQYF
TRBJ2-6	-	TRBV2	TRBD1	TGTGCCAATCGACAGGGGTCTGGGACCAACGTCCTGACTTTC	CANRQGSGTNVLTF
TRBJ2-3	-	TRBV6-1	TRBD2	TGTGCCAGCAGTGAAGTCTGGGCTAGCGGGAGTGTCAGAGATACGCAGTATTTT	CASSEVWASGSVRDTQYF
TRBJ2-7	many	TRBV7-9	-	TGTGCCAGCAGCTTAGGAAAAGGGTTCGAGCAGTACTTC	CASSLGKGFEQYF
TRBJ2-5	few	TRBV25-1	TRBD1	TGTGCCAGCAGTGCAACCGGGACAGGACAGAAAGAGACCCAGTACTTC	CASSATGTGQKETQYF
TRBJ1-2	-	TRBV25-1	-	TGTGCCGCGGGGGGGTACAGAGGACACACCTTC	CAAGGYRGHTF
TRBJ2-1	-	TRBV20-1	TRBD2	TGCAGTGCTAGTAATATGGGACTAGCGTACAATGAGCAGTTCTTC	CSASNMGLAYNEQFF
TRBJ2-7	few	TRBV5-1	TRBD1	TGCGCCAGCAGCAACACAGGGGGATCTGGCGAGCAGTACTTC	CASSNTGGSGEQYF
TRBJ2-6	-	TRBV28	-	TGTGCCAGCAGTGGTTTTATTTCTGGGGCCAACGTCCTGACTTTC	CASSGFISGANVLTF
TRBJ1-4	few	TRBV7-2	-	TGTGCCAGCAACTCGGGATTAGGAAAAAAACTGTTTTTT	CASNSGLGKKLFF
TRBJ2-1	-	TRBV3-1	TRBD2	TGTGCCAGCGGGAGCGGGATAAGGCATGAGCAGTTCTTC	CASGSGIRHEQFF